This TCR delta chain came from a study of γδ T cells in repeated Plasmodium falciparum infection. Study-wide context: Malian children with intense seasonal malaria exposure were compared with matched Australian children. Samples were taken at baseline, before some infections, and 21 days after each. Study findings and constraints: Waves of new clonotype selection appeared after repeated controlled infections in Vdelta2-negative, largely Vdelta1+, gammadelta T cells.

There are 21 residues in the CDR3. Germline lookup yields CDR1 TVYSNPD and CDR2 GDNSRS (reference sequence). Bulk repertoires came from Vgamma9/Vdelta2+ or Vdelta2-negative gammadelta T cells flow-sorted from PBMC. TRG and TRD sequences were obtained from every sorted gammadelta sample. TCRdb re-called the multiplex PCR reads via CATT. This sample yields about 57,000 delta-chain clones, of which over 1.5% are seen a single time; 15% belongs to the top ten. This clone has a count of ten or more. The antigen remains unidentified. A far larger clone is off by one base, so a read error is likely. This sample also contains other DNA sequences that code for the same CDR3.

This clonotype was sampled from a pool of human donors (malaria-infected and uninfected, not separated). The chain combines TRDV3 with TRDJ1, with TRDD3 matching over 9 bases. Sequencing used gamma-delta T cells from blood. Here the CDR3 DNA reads TGCGCCTTTTCCGCCTTCCTCCAAAATAGGAGACTGGGGGAGATCACCGATAAACTCATCTTT. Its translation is CAFSAFLQNRRLGEITDKLIF.